Following are 21 T cell receptor beta chains from one sample sequenced in a study of beta chain features in type 1 diabetes. Reverse transcription of all isolated RNA meant that expressed TCRB transcripts were sequenced. The repertoire was sequenced with immunoSEQ multiplex PCR; TCRdb's copy has only in-frame clones and lacks some. The sample contains roughly 300,000 clones, less than 9.5% of which appear only once. The source material was central memory CD4+ T cells from blood. Receptor source: a woman younger than 35 in good health.

The rearrangement joins TRBV7-6 to TRBJ2-7; D uncertain. The CDR3 contains 14 residues. CDR1 and CDR2 from the germline V gene are SGHVS and FNYEAQ. The V gene lost 5 bases and the J gene lost 4 bases, with 15 bases spanning the gap. CDR3 sequence (DNA): TGTGCCAGCAGCGCAACCCCTGGTTCTTACGAGCAGTACTTC. It encodes CASSATPGSYEQYF.

The rearrangement uses TRBV7-9 and TRBJ2-5, with 12 positions matching TRBD2. The V segment lost 4 bases and the J segment 2 bases; nucleotides outside the gene matches: 5. This CDR3 comprises 16 residues. Germline CDR1 SEHNR, CDR2 FQNEAQ (reference sequence). The CDR3 sequence: CASSSLAGGPQETQYF. In DNA form, the CDR3 reads TGTGCCAGCAGCTCCCTAGCGGGAGGGCCACAAGAGACCCAGTACTTC.

V gene TRBV9 combines with J gene TRBJ1-4, with a possible D match to TRBD1 (5 bases). Germline V gene lookup returns CDR1 SGDLS and CDR2 YYNGEE. The CDR3 is 13 amino acids. V was shortened by 2 bases and J by 10 bases, with 12 bases between the two germline ends. CDR3 sequence reads: CASSVGTLGKLFF. DNA for the CDR3: TGTGCCAGCAGCGTGGGGACCCTGGGAAAACTGTTTTTT.

The chain combines TRBV2 with TRBJ2-3; TRBD1 is a possible D gene (5 bases). CDR1 is SNHLY and CDR2 is FYNNEI in the germline V gene. With 10 bases removed from V and 3 bases from J, the gap between germline ends came to 17 bases. CDR3 length equals 14 residues. CDR3 in DNA: TGTGCCACTTGTTCAGGGTCTGGGACAGATACGCAGTATTTT. Protein sequence: CATCSGSGTDTQYF.

This clone occurred a few times. This sample also contains other DNA sequences that code for the same CDR3. The V call is TRBV18, the J call TRBJ1-1, with D perhaps TRBD1 (6 bases). The ends were cut back, 3 bases at V and 1 base at J, with 9 bases in the middle. This CDR3 is 14 amino acids long. Germline CDR1 and CDR2: KGHSH and LQKENI. CDR3 region: CASSPLQGNTEAFF. The DNA of the CDR3 is TGTGCCAGCTCACCGTTACAGGGGAACACTGAAGCTTTCTTT.

The chain links TRBV9 to TRBJ2-1; 8 bases line up with TRBD2. Looked up from germline, CDR1 is SGDLS and CDR2 is YYNGEE. J lost 5 bases, V lost 2 bases, and 3 bases had no gene match. The CDR3 is 14 amino acids. CDR3 in DNA: TGTGCCAGCAGCGTTAGCGGGACCGACAATGAGCAGTTCTTC. Protein product: CASSVSGTDNEQFF.

J is TRBJ2-5 and V is TRBV7-9; 11 bases map to TRBD2. This CDR3 has 18 amino acids. The V gene's germline CDR1 is SEHNR and CDR2 FQNEAQ (reference sequence). The V gene end was trimmed by 3 bases and the J gene end by 1 base; junction bases not matched to a gene: 10. This chain's CDR3 is CASSFLRGLAGFQETQYF. The CDR3 DNA reads as TGTGCCAGCAGCTTCCTACGTGGACTAGCGGGTTTCCAAGAGACCCAGTACTTC.

This clone was seen only a few times. Other DNA variants within this sample encode the same CDR3. This chain uses TRBV18 with TRBJ2-5; D is undetermined. V was cut by 6 bases and J by 1 base, with 6 bases left in between. From germline, CDR1 is KGHSH and CDR2 LQKENI. The CDR3 extends over 12 amino acids. CDR3 loop: CASSPIQETQYF. The CDR3 bases are TGTGCCAGCTCGCCTATCCAAGAGACCCAGTACTTC.

This chain connects TRBV28 to TRBJ2-7; 7 bases line up with TRBD1. The CDR3 consists of 13 residues. V dropped 8 bases and J dropped 2; count of bases not matched to a gene: 6. Germline loops: CDR1 MDHEN, CDR2 SYDVKM. This CDR3 is CASLGQEPYEQYF. DNA for the CDR3: TGTGCCAGCCTCGGACAGGAACCCTACGAGCAGTACTTC.

This clone appeared a few times. The chain joins TRBV4-3 to TRBJ1-3; D call uncertain. This CDR3 region has 17 residues. The germline V and J ends were trimmed by 4 bases and 2 bases, with 18 bases remaining between them. CDR1 and CDR2 from the germline V gene are LGHNA and YSLEER. This chain's CDR3 is CASSPLLSGSAGNTIYF. DNA for the CDR3: TGCGCCAGCAGCCCATTGTTATCGGGCTCTGCTGGAAACACCATATATTTT.

A few counts support this clone. Here the CDR3 DNA reads TGTGCCAGCAGCTACAGGGGGCTTAATTCCTACGAGCAGTACTTC. This gives the protein CASSYRGLNSYEQYF. This chain connects TRBV5-6 to TRBJ2-7; 9 bases fit TRBD1. Germline loops: CDR1 SGHDT, CDR2 YYEEEE. V was clipped by 3 bases and J by 1 base; unmatched bases: 5. This CDR3 contains 15 residues.

CDR3 amino acids: CASSFFVGETQYF. The DNA of the CDR3 is TGTGCCAGCAGCTTCTTCGTGGGAGAGACCCAGTACTTC. The chain employs TRBV5-4 and TRBJ2-5; no firm D call. Trimming stripped 2 bases from V and 4 bases from J, with 9 bases between. Germline V gene lookup returns CDR1 SGHNT and CDR2 YYREEE (reference sequence). The CDR3 covers 13 residues.

The rearrangement uses TRBV28 and TRBJ1-1; a possible D gene is TRBD1 (6 bases). Trimming cost V 6 bases and J 4 bases, with 15 bases left between them. The CDR3 has 14 residues. The germline CDR1 and CDR2 sequences are MDHEN and SYDVKM. The CDR3 spells CASSPPVRGTEAFF. CDR3 bases: TGTGCCAGCAGCCCCCCGGTCAGGGGCACTGAAGCTTTCTTT.

The V gene is TRBV7-2, the J gene TRBJ2-7; D is perhaps TRBD2 (6 bases). Trimming cost V 5 bases and J 5 bases, with 13 bases left between them. The CDR3 covers 13 residues. Germline CDR1 is SGHTA and CDR2 is FQGNSA. The CDR3 protein is CASSHRELDEQYF. The CDR3 DNA reads as TGTGCCAGCAGCCATCGGGAGTTAGACGAGCAGTACTTC.

The CDR3 loop reads CATSRGVTSGNEQFF. The CDR3 DNA is TGTGCCACCAGCAGAGGAGTGACTAGCGGCAATGAGCAGTTCTTC. The chain joins TRBV15 to TRBJ2-1; 9 bases agree with TRBD2. Germline values: CDR1 LNHNV, CDR2 YYDKDF (reference sequence). This CDR3 is built from 15 residues. Trimming removed 1 base from V and 6 bases from J; junction bases left unmatched: 4.

This chain joins TRBV28 and TRBJ1-2, with D possibly matching TRBD1 (5 bases). Germline V gene sequence: CDR1 MDHEN, CDR2 SYDVKM. The CDR3 consists of 17 residues. V was clipped by 2 bases and J by 4 bases, with 20 bases between them. The CDR3 loop reads CASSLPSRVDTPYGYTF. CDR3 DNA sequence: TGTGCCAGCAGTTTACCCTCTCGGGTGGACACCCCCTATGGCTACACCTTC.

This clone was seen only a few times. The chain uses TRBV5-1 and TRBJ1-1; 9 positions agree with TRBD1. Germline V gives CDR1 SGHRS, CDR2 YFSETQ. With 3 bases clipped from V and 1 base from J, the junction kept 7 bases outside the gene matches. This CDR3 has 16 amino acids. Written as DNA, the CDR3 is TGCGCCAGCAGCTCAGAGACAGGGGGATGGAACACTGAAGCTTTCTTT. Its protein product is CASSSETGGWNTEAFF. Supplemented by reference TRBV5-1 and TRBJ1-1, the full variable domain reads KAGVTQTPRYLIKTRGQQVTLSCSPISGHRSVSWYQQTPGQGLQFLFEYFSETQRNKGNFPGRFSGRQFSNSRSEMNVSTLELGDSALYLCASSSETGGWNTEAFFGQGTRLTVV.

This clone has just a few counts. The chain uses TRBV19 and TRBJ2-3; TRBD1 is a possible D gene (6 bases). The V and J ends lost 1 base and 8 bases respectively, with 10 bases between them. This CDR3 is built from 13 residues. The V gene's germline CDR1 is LNHDA and CDR2 SQIVND (reference sequence). The DNA for the CDR3 is TGTGCCAGTAGTATAGCAGGGGCACCTACGCAGTATTTT. Translating it yields CASSIAGAPTQYF.

Comments on this clone: Other DNA sequences in the sample encode the same CDR3. The chain employs TRBV7-2 and TRBJ2-7, with D hard to call. The CDR3 contains 12 residues. The germline V and J ends were trimmed by 5 bases and 0 bases, with 5 bases remaining between them. Per the germline V gene, CDR1 is SGHTA and CDR2 is FQGNSA. This chain's CDR3 is CASSPSSYEQYF. The CDR3 region has the DNA TGTGCCAGCAGCCCTAGCTCCTACGAGCAGTACTTC.

As for this clone: A much more abundant neighbour one base away suggests this may be a read error. The rearrangement links TRBV11-1 to TRBJ2-5, with D hard to call. There are 11 residues in the CDR3. Looked up from germline, CDR1 is SGHAT and CDR2 is FQDESV (reference sequence). The V end was cut by 1 base, the J end by 3 bases, with 0 bases between. Written as DNA, the CDR3 is TGTGCCAGCAGCTTAGAAGAGACCCAGTACTTC. This sequence encodes CASSLEETQYF.

The gene calls are TRBV7-8 and TRBJ2-7, with 9 bases matching TRBD1. Germline assignment: CDR1 SGHVS and CDR2 FQNEAQ. Trimming cost V 4 bases and J 4 bases; bases outside gene matches: 11. The CDR3 is 16 residues long. The chain's CDR3 is CASSSTRTGVRYEQYF. CDR3 in DNA: TGTGCCAGCAGCTCGACTCGGACAGGGGTCCGTTACGAGCAGTACTTC.